What follows is one T cell receptor beta chain and its context. Its target antigen remains unknown. Base qualities are not at hand, and no much larger clone is one base apart. TCRbeta CDR3 regions were amplified from genomic DNA by means of the immunoSEQ Assay, a bias-controlled multiplex PCR. In the authors' own workflow: Nucleated cell counts per sample were estimated from amplification of reference gene primers within the assay. Sequence reads were collapsed and filtered to measure the absolute abundance of every unique TCRbeta CDR3 rearrangement. For each sample, productive Simpson clonality was calculated as the square root of Simpson's diversity index over productive rearrangements. As stored in TCRdb, this immuneACCESS dataset retains in-frame rearrangements with V and J assigned. A fraction of the clones does not appear; measured against another copy, unresolved V genes explain less than half of the discrepancy, and the remainder lacks a known reason. That table supplies the V and J calls and clone size; D and trimming were determined from the DNA. Counted in this sample were some 290,000 clones; roughly nine tenths of them appeared once. 3.9% of the sample comes from the top ten.

Cut back by 3 bases and 1 base, the V and J ends lie 13 bases apart. CDR1 SGHRS and CDR2 YFSETQ are derived from the germline V gene. Reading from cysteine to phenylalanine, the CDR3 counts 15 amino acids. This entry keeps only the CDR3 DNA: 45 bases, framed from base 1. These data are taken from a study of blood T cell repertoires in COVID-19 (dated by TCRdb to 2020 to 2021). About the investigation overall: The collaborator samples originated in the United States, Italy and Spain and spanned the acute and convalescent phases of COVID-19. The material from the prospective study consisted of cDNA or gDNA derived from T cells, B-cell-depleted T cells, or PBMCs. Sample metadata almost always included a de-identified subject ID, COVID-19 status, age in years and sex. Samples were obtained from the ongoing ImmuneRACE study (first 160 participants) and from 1,254 subjects provided by 6 global collaborators. The repertoires were made available in a free public database intended to serve as a resource for research on the immune response to SARS-CoV-2. HLA class I and class II types, where available, came from metadata supplied by the sample provider rather than from assay-based typing. Deeply sampled blood TCRbeta repertoires from subjects exposed to, actively infected with, or recovered from COVID-19 were included in the dataset.

The full study reports these points: The amount of clinical and demographic metadata varied by source and participant and was provided uncurated.

Participants in the prospective study were enrolled through a virtual design, were aged 18 to 89 years, and lived in 24 United States geographic areas. Cohort assignment in the prospective study relied on participant-reported clinical history from a screening survey and a study questionnaire. A participant counted as exposed if, within 2 weeks of entering the study, that participant had been in contact with someone who had a PCR-confirmed or clinician-diagnosed COVID-19 case. In the prospective study, mobile phlebotomists collected whole blood, serum and a nasopharyngeal or oropharyngeal swab from each participant. Additional blood draws and questionnaires over a 2-month period could optionally be provided by prospective study participants. Blood samples from the prospective study were shipped frozen or at room temperature prior to DNA extraction.

The clonotype was recovered from a woman aged 25 to 39 who had been exposed to COVID-19. Recombination joined TRBV5-1 with TRBJ1-1; tentative D gene TRBD1, with 6 bases matching. Source material: PBMCs or T cells enriched from blood (not recorded which). The nucleotides read TGCGCCAGCAGCTGGACGGGACACCCGAACACTGAAGCTTTCTTT. Translated, it gives CASSWTGHPNTEAFF. Where the CDR3 stops, the reference TRBV5-1 and TRBJ1-1 genes take over; the full variable domain is KAGVTQTPRYLIKTRGQQVTLSCSPISGHRSVSWYQQTPGQGLQFLFEYFSETQRNKGNFPGRFSGRQFSNSRSEMNVSTLELGDSALYLCASSWTGHPNTEAFFGQGTRLTVV.